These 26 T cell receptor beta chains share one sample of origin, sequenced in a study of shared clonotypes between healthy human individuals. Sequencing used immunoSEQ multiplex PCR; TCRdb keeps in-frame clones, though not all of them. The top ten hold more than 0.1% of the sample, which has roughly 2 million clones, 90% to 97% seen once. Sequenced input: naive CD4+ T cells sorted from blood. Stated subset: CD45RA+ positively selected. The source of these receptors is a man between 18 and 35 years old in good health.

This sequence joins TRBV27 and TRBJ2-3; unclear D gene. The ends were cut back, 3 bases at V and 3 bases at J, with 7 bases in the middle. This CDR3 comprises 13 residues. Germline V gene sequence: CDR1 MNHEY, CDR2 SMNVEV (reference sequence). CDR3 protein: CASSLARTDTQYF. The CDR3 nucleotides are TGTGCCAGCAGTTTGGCGAGGACAGATACGCAGTATTTT.

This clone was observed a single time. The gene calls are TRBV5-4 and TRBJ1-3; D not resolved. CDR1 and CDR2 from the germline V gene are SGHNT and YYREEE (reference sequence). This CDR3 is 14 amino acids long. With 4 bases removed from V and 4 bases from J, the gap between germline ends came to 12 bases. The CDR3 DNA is TGTGCCAGCAGCCCTGGATACAGCGGAAACACCATATATTTT. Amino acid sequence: CASSPGYSGNTIYF.

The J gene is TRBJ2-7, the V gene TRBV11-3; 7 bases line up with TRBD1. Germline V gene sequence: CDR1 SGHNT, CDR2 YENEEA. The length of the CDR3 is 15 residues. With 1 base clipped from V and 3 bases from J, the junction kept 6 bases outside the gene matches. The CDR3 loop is CASSLGQGGYYEQYF. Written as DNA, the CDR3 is TGTGCCAGCAGCTTAGGACAGGGCGGATACTACGAGCAGTACTTC.

The CDR3 nucleotides read TGTGCCAGCAGCATAAGGGGGCGTGAAAAACTGTTTTTT. This sequence encodes CASSIRGREKLFF. V is TRBV7-2 and J is TRBJ1-4, with 7 positions matching TRBD1. Germline V gives CDR1 SGHTA, CDR2 FQGNSA. V trimming: 5 bases; J trimming: 7 bases; junction bases outside the gene matches: 4. The CDR3 is made up of 13 amino acids. Full variable domain (remainder filled in from reference TRBV7-2 and TRBJ1-4): GAGVSQSPSNKVTEKGKDVELRCDPISGHTALYWYRQSLGQGLEFLIYFQGNSAPDKSGLPSDRFSAERTGGSVSTLTIQRTQQEDSAVYLCASSIRGREKLFFGSGTQLSVL.

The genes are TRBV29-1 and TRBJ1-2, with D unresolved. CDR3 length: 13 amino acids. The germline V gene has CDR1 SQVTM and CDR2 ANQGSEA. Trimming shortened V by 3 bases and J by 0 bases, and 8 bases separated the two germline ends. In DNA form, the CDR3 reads TGCAGCGTTGACCCTCTTTCTAACTATGGCTACACCTTC. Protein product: CSVDPLSNYGYTF. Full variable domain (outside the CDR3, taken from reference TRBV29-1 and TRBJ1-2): SAVISQKPSRDICQRGTSLTIQCQVDSQVTMMFWYRQQPGQSLTLIATANQGSEATYESGFVIDKFPISRPNLTFSTLTVSNMSPEDSSIYLCSVDPLSNYGYTFGSGTRLTVV.

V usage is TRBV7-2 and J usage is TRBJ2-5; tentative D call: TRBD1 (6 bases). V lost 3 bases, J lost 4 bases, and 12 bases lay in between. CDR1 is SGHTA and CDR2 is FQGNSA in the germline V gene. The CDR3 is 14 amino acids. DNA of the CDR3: TGTGCCAGCAGCTTGAACAAAGGGGGAGAGACCCAGTACTTC. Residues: CASSLNKGGETQYF.

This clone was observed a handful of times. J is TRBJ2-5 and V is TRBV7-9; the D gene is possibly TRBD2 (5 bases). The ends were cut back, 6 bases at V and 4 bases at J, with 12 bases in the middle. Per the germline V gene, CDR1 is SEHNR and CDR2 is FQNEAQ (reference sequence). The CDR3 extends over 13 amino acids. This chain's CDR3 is CASRRASPETQYF. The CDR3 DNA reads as TGTGCCAGCAGAAGGGCTAGCCCAGAGACCCAGTACTTC. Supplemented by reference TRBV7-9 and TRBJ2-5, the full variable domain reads DTGVSQNPRHKITKRGQNVTFRCDPISEHNRLYWYRQTLGQGPEFLTYFQNEAQLEKSRLLSDRFSAERPKGSFSTLEIQRTEQGDSAMYLCASRRASPETQYFGPGTRLLVL.

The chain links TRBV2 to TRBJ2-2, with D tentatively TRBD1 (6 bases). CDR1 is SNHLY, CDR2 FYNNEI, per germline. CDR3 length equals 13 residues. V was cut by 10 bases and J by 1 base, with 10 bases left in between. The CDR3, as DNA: TGTGCCACCGGCAGGGGGAACACCGGGGAGCTGTTTTTT. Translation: CATGRGNTGELFF.

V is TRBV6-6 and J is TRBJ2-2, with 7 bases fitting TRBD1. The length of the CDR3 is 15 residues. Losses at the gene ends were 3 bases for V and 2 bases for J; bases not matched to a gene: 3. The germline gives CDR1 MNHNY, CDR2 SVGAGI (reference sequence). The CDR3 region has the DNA TGTGCCAGCAGTTATGGGACAGTAAACACCGGGGAGCTGTTTTTT. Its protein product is CASSYGTVNTGELFF.

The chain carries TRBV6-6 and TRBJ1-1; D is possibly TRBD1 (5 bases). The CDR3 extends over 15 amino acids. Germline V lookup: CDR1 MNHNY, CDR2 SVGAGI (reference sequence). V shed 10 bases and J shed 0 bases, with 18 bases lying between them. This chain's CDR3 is CATRDGLLMNTEAFF. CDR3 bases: TGTGCCACCAGGGACGGACTATTAATGAACACTGAAGCTTTCTTT.

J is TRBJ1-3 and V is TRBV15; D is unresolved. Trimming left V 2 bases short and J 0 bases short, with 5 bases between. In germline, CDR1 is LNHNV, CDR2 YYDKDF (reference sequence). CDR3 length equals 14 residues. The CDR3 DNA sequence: TGTGCCACCAGCAGACAGTTCTCTGGAAACACCATATATTTT. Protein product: CATSRQFSGNTIYF.

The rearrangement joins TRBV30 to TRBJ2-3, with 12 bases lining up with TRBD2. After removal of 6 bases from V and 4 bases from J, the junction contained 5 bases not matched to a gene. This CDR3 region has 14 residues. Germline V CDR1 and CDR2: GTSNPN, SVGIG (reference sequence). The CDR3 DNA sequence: TGTGCCTGCCAACTAGCGGGAGGAGCAGATACGCAGTATTTT. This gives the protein CACQLAGGADTQYF.

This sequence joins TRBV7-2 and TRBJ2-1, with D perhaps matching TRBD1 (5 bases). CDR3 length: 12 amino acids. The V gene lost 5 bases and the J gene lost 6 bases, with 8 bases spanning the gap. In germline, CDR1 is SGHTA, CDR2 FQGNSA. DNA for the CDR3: TGTGCCAGCAGCACGGACATCAATGAGCAGTTCTTC. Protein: CASSTDINEQFF.

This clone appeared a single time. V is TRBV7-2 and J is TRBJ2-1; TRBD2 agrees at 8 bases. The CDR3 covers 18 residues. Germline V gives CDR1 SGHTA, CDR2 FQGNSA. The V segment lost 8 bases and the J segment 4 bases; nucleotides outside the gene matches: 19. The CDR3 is CASLAYNLGVAGYNEQFF. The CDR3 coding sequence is TGTGCCAGCCTTGCTTACAACCTTGGGGTAGCGGGGTACAATGAGCAGTTCTTC.

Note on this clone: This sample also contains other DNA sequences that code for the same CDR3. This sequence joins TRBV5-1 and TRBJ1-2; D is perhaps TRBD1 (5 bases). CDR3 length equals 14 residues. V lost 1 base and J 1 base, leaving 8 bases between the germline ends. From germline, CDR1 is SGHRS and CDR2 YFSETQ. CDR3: CASSLTGDNYGYTF. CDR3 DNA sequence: TGCGCCAGCAGCTTGACAGGAGATAACTATGGCTACACCTTC. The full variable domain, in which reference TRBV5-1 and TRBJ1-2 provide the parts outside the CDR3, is KAGVTQTPRYLIKTRGQQVTLSCSPISGHRSVSWYQQTPGQGLQFLFEYFSETQRNKGNFPGRFSGRQFSNSRSEMNVSTLELGDSALYLCASSLTGDNYGYTFGSGTRLTVV.

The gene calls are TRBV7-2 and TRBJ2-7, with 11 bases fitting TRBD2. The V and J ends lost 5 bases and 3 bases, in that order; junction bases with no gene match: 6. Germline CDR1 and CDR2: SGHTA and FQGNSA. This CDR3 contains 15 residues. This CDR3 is CASSPALAGGYEQYF. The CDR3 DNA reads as TGTGCCAGCAGCCCAGCCCTAGCGGGGGGCTACGAGCAGTACTTC.

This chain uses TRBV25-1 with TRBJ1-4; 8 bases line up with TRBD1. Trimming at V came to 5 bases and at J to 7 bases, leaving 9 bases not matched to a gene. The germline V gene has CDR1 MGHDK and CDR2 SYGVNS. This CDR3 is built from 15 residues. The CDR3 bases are TGTGCCAGCAGTTCAGAGGACAGGGTGGGTGAAAAACTGTTTTTT. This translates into CASSSEDRVGEKLFF.

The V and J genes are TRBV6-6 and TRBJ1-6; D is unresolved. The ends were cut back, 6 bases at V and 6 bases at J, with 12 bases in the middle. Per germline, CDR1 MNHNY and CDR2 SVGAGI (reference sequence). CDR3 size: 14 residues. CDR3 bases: TGTGCCAGCAGGTTCGGGGAAGTTAATTCACCCCTCCACTTT. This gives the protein CASRFGEVNSPLHF.

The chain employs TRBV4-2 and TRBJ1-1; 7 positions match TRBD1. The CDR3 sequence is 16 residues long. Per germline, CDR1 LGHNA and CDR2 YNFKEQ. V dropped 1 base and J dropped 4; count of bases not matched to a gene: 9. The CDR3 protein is CASSQAGGGGPTEAFF. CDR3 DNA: TGTGCCAGCAGCCAAGCAGGGGGTGGAGGCCCCACTGAAGCTTTCTTT.

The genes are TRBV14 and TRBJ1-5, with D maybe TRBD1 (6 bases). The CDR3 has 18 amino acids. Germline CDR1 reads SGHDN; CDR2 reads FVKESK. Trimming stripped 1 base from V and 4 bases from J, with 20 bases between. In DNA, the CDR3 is TGTGCCAGCAGCCAAGCGTTGCAGGGGCGGTGGTGGAATCAGCCCCAGCATTTT. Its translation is CASSQALQGRWWNQPQHF.

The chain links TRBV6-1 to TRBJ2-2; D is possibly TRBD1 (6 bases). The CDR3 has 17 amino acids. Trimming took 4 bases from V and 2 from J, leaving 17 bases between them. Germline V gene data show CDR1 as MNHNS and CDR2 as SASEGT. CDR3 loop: CASSASFGQTNTGELFF. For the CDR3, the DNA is TGTGCCAGCAGTGCCTCGTTCGGACAGACTAACACCGGGGAGCTGTTTTTT.

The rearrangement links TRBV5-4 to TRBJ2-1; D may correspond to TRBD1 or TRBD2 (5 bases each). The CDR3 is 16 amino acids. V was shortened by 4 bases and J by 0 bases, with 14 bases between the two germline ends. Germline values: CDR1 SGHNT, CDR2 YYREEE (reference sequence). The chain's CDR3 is CASSQRDGSSYNEQFF. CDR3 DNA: TGTGCCAGCAGCCAGAGGGACGGTAGCTCCTACAATGAGCAGTTCTTC.

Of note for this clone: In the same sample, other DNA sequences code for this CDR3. The CDR3 here is CASSEVAGGYNEQFF. Here the CDR3 DNA reads TGTGCCAGCAGTGAAGTAGCGGGGGGGTACAATGAGCAGTTCTTC. The chain joins TRBV2 to TRBJ2-1; 11 nucleotides agree with TRBD2. The CDR3 is made up of 15 amino acids. CDR1 SNHLY and CDR2 FYNNEI come from the germline V gene. Trimming removed 1 base from V and 4 bases from J; junction bases left unmatched: 0.

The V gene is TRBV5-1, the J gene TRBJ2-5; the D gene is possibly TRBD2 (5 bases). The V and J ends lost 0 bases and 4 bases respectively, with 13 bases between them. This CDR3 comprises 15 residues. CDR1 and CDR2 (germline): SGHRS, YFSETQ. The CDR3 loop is CASSLAGGFLETQYF. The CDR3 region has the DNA TGCGCCAGCAGCTTGGCCGGCGGGTTTTTAGAGACCCAGTACTTC.

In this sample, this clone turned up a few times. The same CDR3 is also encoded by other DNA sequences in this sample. This CDR3 reads CASSLGQSTDTQYF. The CDR3 DNA follows: TGCGCCAGCAGCTTGGGCCAGAGCACAGATACGCAGTATTTT. V is TRBV5-1 and J is TRBJ2-3; D not certain. This CDR3 contains 14 residues. Trimming took 0 bases from V and 0 from J, leaving 5 bases between them. Looked up from germline, CDR1 is SGHRS and CDR2 is YFSETQ.

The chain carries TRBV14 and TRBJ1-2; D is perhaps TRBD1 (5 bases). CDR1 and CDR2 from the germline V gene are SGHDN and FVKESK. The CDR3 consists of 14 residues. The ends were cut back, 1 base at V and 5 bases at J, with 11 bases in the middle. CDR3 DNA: TGTGCCAGCAGCCAAGCGGGGCCTCAATATGGCTACACCTTC. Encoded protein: CASSQAGPQYGYTF.